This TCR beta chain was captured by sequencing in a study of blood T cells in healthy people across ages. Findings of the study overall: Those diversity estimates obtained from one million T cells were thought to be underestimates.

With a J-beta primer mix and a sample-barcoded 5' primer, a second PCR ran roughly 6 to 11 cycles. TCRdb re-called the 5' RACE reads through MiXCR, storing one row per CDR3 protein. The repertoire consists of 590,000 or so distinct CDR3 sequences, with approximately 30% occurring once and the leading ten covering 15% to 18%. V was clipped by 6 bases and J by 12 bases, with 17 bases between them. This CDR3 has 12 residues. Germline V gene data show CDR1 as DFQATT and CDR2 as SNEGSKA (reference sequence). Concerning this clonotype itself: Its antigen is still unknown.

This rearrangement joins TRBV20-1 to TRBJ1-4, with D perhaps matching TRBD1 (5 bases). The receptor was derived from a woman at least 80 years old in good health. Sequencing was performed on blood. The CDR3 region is CSARGPRDELFF. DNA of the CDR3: TGCAGTGCCCGGGGACCCCGGGATGAACTGTTTTTT.